The 5 T cell receptor beta chains presented below share a single source sample, sequenced in a study of T-cell reconstitution after alpha-beta-depleted transplantation in children (dated by TCRdb to 2015 to 2016). Library preparation was by PCR. The data were produced on an Illumina HiSeq 2500. TCR library preparation used molecular barcoding, with unique molecular identifiers applied to normalize quantification of the TCRbeta repertoire. The public reads were reanalyzed by TCRdb: fastp trimming at Q25, MiXCR alignment, in-frame beta chains only. Rows are unified per CDR3 protein, each entry keeping the most common DNA and genes. In all, the sample holds about 420,000 distinct CDR3 sequences, and around 9.9% of those were seen once. The ten largest clones add up to 4.5% to 7% of the sample. Sequenced material: PBMCs from the stem cell graft donor, taken from the stem cell graft. All receptors derive from a human donor who donated a stem cell graft to a child with acute myeloid leukemia.

Here the CDR3 DNA reads TGTGCCAGCAGCCTTACCGGGACACTTTCGCCCCTCCACTTT. Translated: CASSLTGTLSPLHF. The J gene is TRBJ1-6, the V gene TRBV3-1; D is perhaps TRBD1 (6 bases). V lost 4 bases and J 13 bases, leaving 17 bases between the germline ends. CDR1 is LGHDT, CDR2 YNNKEL, per germline (reference sequence). CDR3 length: 14 residues.

This clonotype has a handful of counts. The chain has TRBV27 and TRBJ1-1; no reliable D call. Between the trimmed V and J ends, which lost 6 bases and 6 bases, there was a span of 23 bases. The CDR3 consists of 16 residues. Germline CDR1 and CDR2: MNHEY and SMNVEV (reference sequence). CDR3 in DNA: TGTGCCAGCAGAAAGACGTGGGTGGAGGGTGGATCTGAAGCTTTCTTT. Residues: CASRKTWVEGGSEAFF.

The V gene is TRBV27, the J gene TRBJ1-1; D remains ambiguous. V was cut by 1 base and J by 11 bases, with 20 bases left in between. Germline V lookup: CDR1 MNHEY, CDR2 SMNVEV (reference sequence). The length of the CDR3 is 15 residues. CDR3 DNA sequence: TGTGCCAGCAGTTTATTTCCCAATGTTGCGGGCTCGGCTTTCTTT. Its translation: CASSLFPNVAGSAFF.

This clonotype was counted a few times. This chain connects TRBV29-1 to TRBJ2-5, with 9 bases aligning to TRBD2. The CDR3 covers 16 residues. J was trimmed by 4 bases and V by 0 bases; bases with no gene match: 9. Germline V gene data show CDR1 as SQVTM and CDR2 as ANQGSEA. The CDR3 here is CSVEDRGTSSTETQYF. The CDR3 DNA reads as TGCAGCGTTGAAGATCGGGGGACTAGCAGTACAGAGACCCAGTACTTC.

This rearrangement joins TRBV5-1 to TRBJ2-1; 7 bases fit TRBD2. J was trimmed by 10 bases and V by 4 bases; bases with no gene match: 11. This CDR3 is 14 amino acids long. Germline V gives CDR1 SGHRS, CDR2 YFSETQ. The CDR3 nucleotides read TGCGCCAGCAGCACCGGGGAGGGATCGGGGGAGCAGTTCTTC. As protein: CASSTGEGSGEQFF.